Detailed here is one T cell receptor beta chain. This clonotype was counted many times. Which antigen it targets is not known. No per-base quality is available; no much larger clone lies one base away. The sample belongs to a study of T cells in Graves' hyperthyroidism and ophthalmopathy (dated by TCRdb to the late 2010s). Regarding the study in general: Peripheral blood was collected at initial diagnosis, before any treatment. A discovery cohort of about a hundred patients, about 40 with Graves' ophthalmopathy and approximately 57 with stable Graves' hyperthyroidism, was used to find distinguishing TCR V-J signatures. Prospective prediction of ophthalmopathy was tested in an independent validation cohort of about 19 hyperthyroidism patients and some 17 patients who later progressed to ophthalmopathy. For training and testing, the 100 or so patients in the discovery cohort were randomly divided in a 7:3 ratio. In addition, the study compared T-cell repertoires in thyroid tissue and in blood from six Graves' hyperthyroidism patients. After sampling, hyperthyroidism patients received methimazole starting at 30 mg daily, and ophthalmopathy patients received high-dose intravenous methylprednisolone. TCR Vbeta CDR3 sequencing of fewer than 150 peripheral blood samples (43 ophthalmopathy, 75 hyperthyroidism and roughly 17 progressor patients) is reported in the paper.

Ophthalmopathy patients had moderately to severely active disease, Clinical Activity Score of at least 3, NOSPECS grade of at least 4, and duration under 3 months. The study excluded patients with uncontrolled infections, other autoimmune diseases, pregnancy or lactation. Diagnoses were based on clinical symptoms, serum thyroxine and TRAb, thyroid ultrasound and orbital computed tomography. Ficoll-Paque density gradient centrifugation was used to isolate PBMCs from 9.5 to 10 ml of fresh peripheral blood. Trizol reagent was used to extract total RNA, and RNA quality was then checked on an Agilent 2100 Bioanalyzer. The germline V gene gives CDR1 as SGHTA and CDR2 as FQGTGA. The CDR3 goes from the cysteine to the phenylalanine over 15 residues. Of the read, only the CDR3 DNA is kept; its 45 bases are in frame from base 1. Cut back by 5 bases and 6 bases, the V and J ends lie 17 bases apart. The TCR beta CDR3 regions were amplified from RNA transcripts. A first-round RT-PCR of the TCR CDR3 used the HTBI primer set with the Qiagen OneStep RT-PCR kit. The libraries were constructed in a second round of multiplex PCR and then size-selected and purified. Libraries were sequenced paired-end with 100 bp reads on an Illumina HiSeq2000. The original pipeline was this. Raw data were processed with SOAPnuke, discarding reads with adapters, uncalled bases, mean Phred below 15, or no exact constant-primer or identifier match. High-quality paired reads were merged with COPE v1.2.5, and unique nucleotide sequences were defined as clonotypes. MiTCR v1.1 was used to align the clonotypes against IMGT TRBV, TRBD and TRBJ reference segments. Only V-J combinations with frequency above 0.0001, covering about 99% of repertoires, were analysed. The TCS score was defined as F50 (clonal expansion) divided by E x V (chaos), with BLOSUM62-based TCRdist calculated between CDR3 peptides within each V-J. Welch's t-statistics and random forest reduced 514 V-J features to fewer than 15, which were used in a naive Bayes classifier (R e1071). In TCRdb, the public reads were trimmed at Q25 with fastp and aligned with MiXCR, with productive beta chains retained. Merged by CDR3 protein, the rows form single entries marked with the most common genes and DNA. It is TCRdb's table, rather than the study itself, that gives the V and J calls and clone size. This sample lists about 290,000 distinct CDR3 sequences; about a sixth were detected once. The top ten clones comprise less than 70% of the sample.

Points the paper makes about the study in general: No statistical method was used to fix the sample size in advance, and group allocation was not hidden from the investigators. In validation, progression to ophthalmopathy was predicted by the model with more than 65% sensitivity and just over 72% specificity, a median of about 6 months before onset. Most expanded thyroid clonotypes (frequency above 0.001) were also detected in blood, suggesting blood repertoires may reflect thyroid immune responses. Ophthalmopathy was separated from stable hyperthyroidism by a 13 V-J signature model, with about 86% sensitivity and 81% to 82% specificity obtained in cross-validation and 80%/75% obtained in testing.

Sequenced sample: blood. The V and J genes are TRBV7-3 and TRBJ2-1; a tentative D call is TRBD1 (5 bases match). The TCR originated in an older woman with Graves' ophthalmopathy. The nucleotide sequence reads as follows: TGTGCCAGCAGCCCAACAGGACAAAACGGCAATGAGCAGTTCTTC. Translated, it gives CASSPTGQNGNEQFF.